These 24 T cell receptor beta chains were all obtained from the same sample, sequenced in a study of prognosis after radiotherapy for stage I lung cancer. Genomic DNA was subjected to two-round multiplex PCR for amplification of TCR beta CDR3. Individual primers that were specific to each TRBV and TRBJ gene served in first-round PCR. From the multiplex PCR reads, TCRdb called clonotypes with MiXCR, one entry per CDR3 protein. The profile shows around 20,000 distinct CDR3 sequences, 50% to 60% of them singletons. The specimen was PBMCs, collected before or after stereotactic body radiation therapy (not recorded which). The source of these receptors is a donor over 45 with non-small cell lung cancer.

This clonotype was detected many times. V gene TRBV20-1 combines with J gene TRBJ2-5; 8 bases are a match to TRBD1. This CDR3 region has 14 residues. V gave up 3 bases and J gave up 4 bases; unmatched junction bases: 7. Per the germline V gene, CDR1 is DFQATT and CDR2 is SNEGSKA (reference sequence). CDR3: CSARATGGGETQYF. In nucleotides, the CDR3 is TGCAGTGCTAGGGCCACAGGGGGAGGAGAGACCCAGTACTTC.

To note about this clonotype: A far larger clone is just one base off, so this is likely a read error. This chain uses TRBV6-5 with TRBJ2-7; possible D gene TRBD1, 6 bases. Germline-derived CDR1 and CDR2 are MNHEY and SVGAGI. The V gene lost 5 bases and the J gene lost 4 bases, with 18 bases spanning the gap. The CDR3 is made up of 15 amino acids. CDR3 nucleotides: TGTGCCAGCAGTCACCCGAGGGACACCGTTTACGAGCAGTACTTC. This sequence encodes CASSHPRDTVYEQYF.

The CDR3 sequence is CASSDCHGGAGYEQYF. The CDR3 DNA reads as TGCGCCAGCAGTGACTGCCACGGGGGCGCAGGGTACGAGCAGTACTTC. The chain carries TRBV5-1 and TRBJ2-7, with D tentatively TRBD1 or TRBD2 (6 bases each). CDR3 length equals 16 residues. CDR1 and CDR2 from the germline V gene are SGHRS and YFSETQ. Trimming took 5 bases from V and 4 from J, leaving 22 bases between them.

Remarks on this clonotype: A much larger clone sits a single nucleotide away, making a read error possible. J is TRBJ1-1 and V is TRBV7-3, with D possibly TRBD1 on 6 matching bases. CDR3 size: 15 residues. Germline loops: CDR1 SGHTA, CDR2 FQGTGA. Trimming left V 5 bases short and J 4 bases short, with 17 bases between. CDR3 sequence reads: CASSPTGGGCTEAFF. In DNA form, the CDR3 reads TGTGCCAGCAGCCCAACGGGGGGCGGATGCACTGAAGCTTTCTTT.

The rearrangement links TRBV11-2 to TRBJ1-6; 8 bases agree with TRBD1. This CDR3 has 18 amino acids. Unmatched junction bases numbered 6, after V lost 0 bases and J lost 2 bases. Germline CDR1 reads SGHAT; CDR2 reads FQNNGV. CDR3 sequence (DNA): TGTGCCAGCAGCTTAGAGACAGGGGCGCGGACCTATAATTCACCCCTCCACTTT. Its protein product is CASSLETGARTYNSPLHF.

Comment on this clonotype: This likely stems from a read error, as it lies one base from a far larger clone. The chain joins TRBV6-2 or TRBV6-3 to TRBJ1-5; D gene unclear. The V end was cut by 0 bases, the J end by 3 bases, with 24 bases between. Germline V gene lookup returns CDR1 MNHEY and CDR2 SVGEGT. CDR3 size: 20 residues. As DNA, the CDR3 is TGTGCCAGCAGTTACTCGACTCAGAGGACGGCCCCTATATTCAATCAGCCCCAGCATTTT. Its translation: CASSYSTQRTAPIFNQPQHF.

Points on this clonotype: Sequence at one end of the junction differs from germline and may be a read error. The V and J genes are TRBV30 and TRBJ1-5, with D possibly TRBD1 on 5 matching bases. Germline V lookup: CDR1 GTSNPN, CDR2 SVGIG (reference sequence). CDR3 length: 13 amino acids. The CDR3 sequence is CARSVGVLEPQNF. The CDR3 DNA reads as TGTGCCCGGAGTGTAGGGGTCTTGGAGCCCCAGAATTTT.

At least ten counts were recorded for this clonotype. The genes are TRBV7-2 and TRBJ2-1; 7 positions match TRBD2. The V and J ends lost 1 base and 4 bases, in that order; junction bases with no gene match: 4. The length of the CDR3 is 15 residues. Per the germline V gene, CDR1 is SGHTA and CDR2 is FQGNSA. DNA of the CDR3: TGTGCCAGCAGCTTAGTCGGGAGGCGGTACAATGAGCAGTTCTTC. This sequence encodes CASSLVGRRYNEQFF.

The chain links TRBV3-1 to TRBJ2-5; no firm D call. Trimming removed 4 bases from V and 5 bases from J, with 5 bases in between. From germline, CDR1 is LGHDT and CDR2 YNNKEL (reference sequence). There are 11 residues in the CDR3. The CDR3 protein is CASSRAETQYF. CDR3 in DNA: TGTGCCAGCAGCCGGGCCGAGACCCAGTACTTC.

This clonotype has a count of ten or more. V usage is TRBV19 and J usage is TRBJ2-1, with D possibly matching TRBD1 (5 bases). The CDR3 is 16 amino acids. Trimming removed 0 bases at V and 2 bases at J, with 11 bases between. Germline assignment: CDR1 LNHDA and CDR2 SQIVND (reference sequence). The CDR3 nucleotides are TGTGCCAGTAGTATAGAAGAGTCAGGGCCCTACAATGAGCAGTTCTTC. Residues: CASSIEESGPYNEQFF.

This clonotype was seen ten or more times. The V call is TRBV12-3 or TRBV12-4, the J call TRBJ2-3; the D gene could be TRBD1 or TRBD2 (6 bases each). Trimming removed 6 bases from V and 2 bases from J, with 18 bases in between. The CDR3 covers 16 residues. The CDR3 DNA is TGTGCCAGCAGGACCTGGGGGGCCCTATCCACAGATACGCAGTATTTT. Its protein product is CASRTWGALSTDTQYF.

As DNA, the CDR3 is TGTGCCAGCAGCGTCTCCGGGACGGTCTACTATCAGTACTTC. This encodes CASSVSGTVYYQYF. The chain joins TRBV9 to TRBJ2-7, with D perhaps being TRBD1 or TRBD2 (5 bases each). CDR3 size: 14 residues. The ends were cut back, 2 bases at V and 10 bases at J, with 19 bases in the middle. CDR1 is SGDLS and CDR2 is YYNGEE in the germline V gene.

The V gene is TRBV12-5, the J gene TRBJ2-1; 14 positions match TRBD2. CDR3 length: 15 amino acids. Germline lookup yields CDR1 LGHNT and CDR2 FRNRAP. V was clipped by 5 bases and J by 6 bases; unmatched bases: 3. CDR3 DNA: TGTGCTAGTGGTAGCGGGACTAGCGGGAGCAATGAGCAGTTCTTC. Encoded protein: CASGSGTSGSNEQFF.

This clonotype was seen once. An end of the junction does not agree with germline; a read error may underlie this. The rearrangement uses TRBV19 and TRBJ2-3; 7 nucleotides agree with TRBD1. The CDR3 runs to 16 residues. CDR1 is LNHDA and CDR2 is SQIVND in the germline V gene (reference sequence). Here the CDR3 reads CASSPPRDRGTDAQYF. CDR3 DNA sequence: TGTGCCAGTAGTCCCCCCAGGGACAGAGGCACAGATGCGCAGTATTTT.

This clonotype has at least ten counts. This sequence may be a read error, since a much larger clone differs from it by one base. The CDR3 loop reads CGATSTSGSTDTQYF. Here the CDR3 DNA reads TGCGGTGCCACCTCGACTAGCGGGAGCACAGATACGCAGTATTTT. The gene calls are TRBV20-1 and TRBJ2-3; TRBD2 agrees at 10 bases. Germline values: CDR1 DFQATT, CDR2 SNEGSKA (reference sequence). The CDR3 length is 15 residues.

This clonotype was recorded many times. The CDR3 reads CSVVPPPDTWGETQYF. The CDR3 region has the DNA TGCAGCGTTGTTCCTCCCCCTGACACCTGGGGAGAGACCCAGTACTTC. The V call is TRBV29-1, the J call TRBJ2-5; no definite D call. V was trimmed by 4 bases and J by 4 bases, leaving 22 bases between them. Germline CDR1 reads SQVTM; CDR2 reads ANQGSEA. The CDR3 is made up of 16 amino acids.

The chain uses TRBV5-1 and TRBJ2-1; no definite D call. Germline V lookup: CDR1 SGHRS, CDR2 YFSETQ. V lost 0 bases and J 9 bases, leaving 4 bases between the germline ends. This CDR3 contains 11 residues. The CDR3 bases are TGCGCCAGCAGCTTGGGAGGTGAGCAGTTCTTC. Translation gives CASSLGGEQFF.

Judged by abundance, this clonotype is medium-sized. This chain joins TRBV27 and TRBJ2-7; D is possibly TRBD2 (6 bases). Deletions cut 6 bases from V and 5 bases from J, with 11 bases between. The germline V gene has CDR1 MNHEY and CDR2 SMNVEV (reference sequence). This CDR3 is built from 12 residues. The CDR3 sequence is CASRTSFHEQYF. CDR3 sequence (DNA): TGTGCCAGCAGGACTAGTTTCCACGAGCAGTACTTC.

Ten or more counts support this clonotype. CDR3 amino acids: CASPPGVSTRSYNEQFF. The CDR3 bases are TGTGCCAGTCCCCCAGGGGTCAGTACCCGCTCCTACAATGAGCAGTTCTTC. This sequence joins TRBV28 and TRBJ2-1; a possible D gene is TRBD1 (6 bases). Germline V gene data show CDR1 as MDHEN and CDR2 as SYDVKM. The CDR3 extends over 17 amino acids. Trimming removed 9 bases at V and 0 bases at J, with 21 bases between.

The chain recombines TRBV5-5 with TRBJ1-5; D not certain. This CDR3 is 13 amino acids long. CDR1 and CDR2 from the germline V gene are SGHKS and YYEKEE (reference sequence). With 6 bases removed from V and 0 bases from J, the gap between germline ends came to 7 bases. The CDR3 DNA follows: TGTGCCAGCACCATTGATAGCAATCAGCCCCAGCATTTT. Translated: CASTIDSNQPQHF.

The CDR3, as DNA: TGTGCCAGCAGTGGTAACGCTATGAACGAGCAGTACTTC. Translated: CASSGNAMNEQYF. The rearrangement links TRBV2 to TRBJ2-7; D remains ambiguous. The CDR3 is 13 amino acids. Between the trimmed V and J ends, which lost 4 bases and 5 bases, there was a span of 12 bases. Germline CDR1 is SNHLY and CDR2 is FYNNEI. Together with reference TRBV2 and TRBJ2-7, the CDR3 gives the full variable domain: EPEVTQTPSHQVTQMGQEVILRCVPISNHLYFYWYRQILGQKVEFLVSFYNNEISEKSEIFDDQFSVERPDGSNFTLKIRSTKLEDSAMYFCASSGNAMNEQYFGPGTRLTVT.

The CDR3 region has the DNA TGTGCCAGCAGTCCTCGGGCCCGGGTTAATAATTCACCCCTCCACTTT. This gives the protein CASSPRARVNNSPLHF. The V and J genes are TRBV6-1 and TRBJ1-6, with D unclear. This CDR3 spans 16 amino acids. Trimming pared 5 bases from V and 5 bases from J, leaving 16 bases between. Germline V gene data show CDR1 as MNHNS and CDR2 as SASEGT.

A word on this clonotype: This likely came from a read error, as a far larger clone is one base away. The chain uses TRBV6-2 or TRBV6-3 and TRBJ2-3; 13 positions match TRBD2. The J segment lost 4 bases and the V segment lost 5 bases, leaving 12 bases of the junction unmatched. The CDR3 length is 18 residues. The germline V gene has CDR1 MNHEY and CDR2 SVGEGT. CDR3 nucleotides: TGTGCCAGCAGTGAAGAGTACCCGGGACTAGCGGGGTCAGATACGCAGTATTTT. Encoded protein: CASSEEYPGLAGSDTQYF.

To note about this clonotype: A read error likely explains this, since a far larger clone differs by one base. The genes are TRBV11-3 and TRBJ2-1; no reliable D call. The J call may be incorrect, as the DNA end agrees better with TRBJ2-7. Germline-derived CDR1 and CDR2 are SGHNT and YENEEA. The CDR3 loop spans 12 amino acids. Here the CDR3 DNA reads TGTGCCAGCAGCTTACTAGTGTACGAGCAGTACTTC. Amino acids: CASSLLVYEQYF.